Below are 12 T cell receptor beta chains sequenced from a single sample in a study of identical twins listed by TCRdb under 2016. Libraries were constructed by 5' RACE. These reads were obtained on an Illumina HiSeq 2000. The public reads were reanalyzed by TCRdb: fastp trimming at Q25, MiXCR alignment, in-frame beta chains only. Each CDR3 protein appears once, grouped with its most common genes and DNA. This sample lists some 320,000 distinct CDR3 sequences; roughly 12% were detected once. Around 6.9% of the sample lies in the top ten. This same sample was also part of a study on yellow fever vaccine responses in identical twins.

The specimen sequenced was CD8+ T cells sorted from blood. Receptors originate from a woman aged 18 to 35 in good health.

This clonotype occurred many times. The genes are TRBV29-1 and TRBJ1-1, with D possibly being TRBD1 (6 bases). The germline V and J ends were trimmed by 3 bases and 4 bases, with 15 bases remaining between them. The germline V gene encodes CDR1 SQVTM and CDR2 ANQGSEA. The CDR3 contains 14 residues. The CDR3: CSVDDRLAFTEAFF. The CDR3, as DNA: TGCAGCGTTGACGACAGGTTAGCGTTCACTGAAGCTTTCTTT.

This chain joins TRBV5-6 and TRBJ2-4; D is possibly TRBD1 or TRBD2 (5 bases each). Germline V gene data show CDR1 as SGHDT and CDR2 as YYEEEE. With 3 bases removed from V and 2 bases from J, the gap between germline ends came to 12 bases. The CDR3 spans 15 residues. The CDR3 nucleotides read TGTGCCAGCAGCTGGGGACCCGAGCCCAAAAACATTCAGTACTTC. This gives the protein CASSWGPEPKNIQYF.

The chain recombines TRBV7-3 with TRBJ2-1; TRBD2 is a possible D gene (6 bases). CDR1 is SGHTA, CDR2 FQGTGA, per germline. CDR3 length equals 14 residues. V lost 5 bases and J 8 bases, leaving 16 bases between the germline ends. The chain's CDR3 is CASSPSPSGDEQFF. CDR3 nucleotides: TGTGCCAGCAGCCCGAGCCCCTCGGGGGATGAGCAGTTCTTC.

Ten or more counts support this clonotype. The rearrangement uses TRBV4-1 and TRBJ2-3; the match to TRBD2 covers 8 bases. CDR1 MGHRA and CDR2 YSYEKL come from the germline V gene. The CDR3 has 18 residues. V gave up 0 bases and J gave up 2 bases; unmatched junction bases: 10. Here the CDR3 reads CASSQESRLAGTTDTQYF. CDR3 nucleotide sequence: TGCGCCAGCAGCCAAGAATCACGTTTAGCGGGAACCACAGATACGCAGTATTTT.

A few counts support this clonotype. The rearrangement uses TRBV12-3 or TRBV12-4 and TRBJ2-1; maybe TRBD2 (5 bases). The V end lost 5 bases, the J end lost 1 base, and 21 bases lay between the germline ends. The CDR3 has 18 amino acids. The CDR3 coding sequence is TGTGCCAGCAGTGGGCCCGAACTTCCTAGCAGTTCCTACAATGAGCAGTTCTTC. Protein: CASSGPELPSSSYNEQFF.

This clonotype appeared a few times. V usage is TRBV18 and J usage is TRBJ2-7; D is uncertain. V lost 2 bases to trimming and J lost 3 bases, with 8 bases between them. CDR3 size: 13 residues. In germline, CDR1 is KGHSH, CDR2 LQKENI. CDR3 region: CASSPEVNYEQYV. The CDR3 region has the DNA TGTGCCAGCTCACCAGAGGTCAACTACGAGCAGTACGTC.

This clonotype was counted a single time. Here the CDR3 reads CASSLGVSSRDTQYF. DNA of the CDR3: TGTGCCAGCAGTTTGGGGGTCAGCTCTCGGGATACGCAGTATTTT. The V gene is TRBV27, the J gene TRBJ2-3, with D possibly called TRBD1 or TRBD2 (5 bases each). Germline CDR1 is MNHEY and CDR2 is SMNVEV (reference sequence). Trimming took off 3 bases at V and 6 bases at J, with 16 bases between the two ends. The CDR3 extends over 15 amino acids.

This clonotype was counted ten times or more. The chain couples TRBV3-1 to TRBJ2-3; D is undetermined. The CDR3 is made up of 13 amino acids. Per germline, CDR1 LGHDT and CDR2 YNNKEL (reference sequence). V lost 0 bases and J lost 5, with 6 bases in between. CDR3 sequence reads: CASSQEGIDTQYF. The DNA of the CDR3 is TGTGCCAGCAGCCAAGAAGGTATAGATACGCAGTATTTT.

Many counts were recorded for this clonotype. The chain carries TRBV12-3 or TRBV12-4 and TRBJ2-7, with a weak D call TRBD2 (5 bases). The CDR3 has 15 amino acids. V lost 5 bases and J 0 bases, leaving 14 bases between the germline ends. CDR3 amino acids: CASSPGGGSSYEQYF. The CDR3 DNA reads TGTGCCAGCAGTCCCGGTGGAGGAAGCTCCTACGAGCAGTACTTC.

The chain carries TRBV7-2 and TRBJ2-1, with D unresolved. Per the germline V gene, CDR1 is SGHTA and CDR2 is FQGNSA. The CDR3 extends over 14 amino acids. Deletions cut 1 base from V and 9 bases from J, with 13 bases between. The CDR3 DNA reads TGTGCCAGCAGCTTAGATCGCTCCTTTCTTGAGCAGTTCTTC. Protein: CASSLDRSFLEQFF.

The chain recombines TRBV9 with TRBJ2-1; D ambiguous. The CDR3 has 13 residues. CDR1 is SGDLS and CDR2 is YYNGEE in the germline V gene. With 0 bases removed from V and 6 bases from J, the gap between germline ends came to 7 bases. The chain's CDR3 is CASSVEERNEQFF. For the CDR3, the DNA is TGTGCCAGCAGCGTAGAAGAGCGCAATGAGCAGTTCTTC.

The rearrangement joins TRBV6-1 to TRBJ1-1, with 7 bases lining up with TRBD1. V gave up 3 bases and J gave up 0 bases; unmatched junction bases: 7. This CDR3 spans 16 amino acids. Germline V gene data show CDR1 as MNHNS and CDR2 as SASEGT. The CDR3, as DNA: TGTGCCAGCAGTGAGTTGAGGGGGCTCATGAACACTGAAGCTTTCTTT. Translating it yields CASSELRGLMNTEAFF.